The rows below give T cell receptor beta chains drawn from one sample of a study of Ad26.COV2.S vaccination and SARS-CoV-2 variants. The protocol was immunoSEQ multiplex PCR, while the TCRdb copy is restricted to in-frame clones and leaves out a portion. The sample includes hundreds of thousands of clones, about 85% of them seen just once. The material was peripheral blood, obtained in a trial of Ad26.COV2.S vaccine versus placebo. These TCRs come from a person between 18 and 65 years old who received the Ad26.COV2.S COVID-19 vaccine or a placebo. The CDR3 runs from the conserved cysteine through the conserved F or W. D genes are given only for firm matches. Clone size is stated in some rows and not others, as once, few, many or a class when expanded.

14 - TRBJ2-7 - TRBV4-2 TGTGCCAGCAGCCAAGACACGAACAGGGACATAACGTACTTC CASSQDTNRDITYF
15 TRBD2 TRBJ2-1 - TRBV7-2 TGTGCCAGCATTCCTGGGGCGGGAGGTGACCAAGAGCAGTTCTTC CASIPGAGGDQEQFF
14 TRBD1 TRBJ2-2 - TRBV19 TGTGCCACCAACAGGGGGACGAACACCGGGGAGCTGTTTTTT CATNRGTNTGELFF
16 TRBD1 TRBJ2-2 - TRBV2 TGTGCCAGCACGATAACAGGGGGCTCGAACACCGGGGAGCTGTTTTTT CASTITGGSNTGELFF
13 - TRBJ2-4 - TRBV6-5 TGTGCCAGCCGGATGGGACTCGTAGACATTCAGTACTTC CASRMGLVDIQYF
16 TRBD1 TRBJ2-2 - TRBV9 TGTGCCAGCAGCAGGACCGGGACAGCGAACACCGGGGAGCTGTTTTTT CASSRTGTANTGELFF
18 - TRBJ1-2 once TRBV6-4 TGTGCCAGCAGTCGGTGTGCCCTCCTGGATGGTCCGTTCTATGGCTACACCTTC CASSRCALLDGPFYGYTF
14 - TRBJ2-7 - TRBV19 TGTGCCAGTAGCAATCAGGGGAGCTCCTACGAGCAGTACTTC CASSNQGSSYEQYF
16 - TRBJ2-1 - TRBV19 TGTGCCAGTAGTTTTCCCGGACTACATAACTACAATGAGCAGTTCTTC CASSFPGLHNYNEQFF
15 - TRBJ1-1 - TRBV5-1 TGCGCCAGCAGCCCAGGGTCTGGCAGGCGCCGCGAAGCTTTCTTT CASSPGSGRRREAFF
14 - TRBJ2-7 - TRBV18 TGTGCCAGCTCTCTCGGGACGTCATACTACGAGCAGTACTTC CASSLGTSYYEQYF
16 TRBD1 TRBJ1-2 - TRBV19 TGTGCCAGTAGCCCAATACACAGGGGGCCTTACTATGGCTACACCTTC CASSPIHRGPYYGYTF
15 - TRBJ2-1 few TRBV5-6 TGTGCCAGCAGCCTACAGGGGACTTATTACAATGAGCAGTTCTTC CASSLQGTYYNEQFF
16 TRBD1 TRBJ2-2 - TRBV24-1 TGTGCCACCAGTGATTCGGGACAGAAGAACACCGGGGAGCTGTTTTTT CATSDSGQKNTGELFF
13 - TRBJ1-2 - TRBV7-9 TGTGCCAGCAGCTTAGGACAGCTATATGGCTACACCTTC CASSLGQLYGYTF
12 - TRBJ2-3 - TRBV27 TGTGCCAGCAGTTTATACGAGGGTACGCAGTATTTT CASSLYEGTQYF
15 - TRBJ2-5 - TRBV6-5 TGTGCCAGCAGTTACTCCGGGACACTCCAAGAGACCCAGTACTTC CASSYSGTLQETQYF
15 - TRBJ1-6 - TRBV4-3 TGCGCCAGCAGCCAAGATAGGGTAGGGAATTCACCCCTCCACTTT CASSQDRVGNSPLHF
15 TRBD1 TRBJ1-2 - TRBV7-2 TGTGCCAGCTCGAGTGGGGGACAGGGGGTTTATGGCTACACCTTC CASSSGGQGVYGYTF
14 - TRBJ2-3 - TRBV7-2 TGTGCCAGCAGCTCCATGGCCCTCACAGATACGCAGTATTTT CASSSMALTDTQYF
17 - TRBJ2-6 few TRBV30 TGTGCCTGGAGTGACCTGAGAGAGCTGACTGGGGCCAACGTCCTGACTTTC CAWSDLRELTGANVLTF
15 TRBD2 TRBJ2-1 - TRBV9 TGTGCCAGCAGCTCAGGACTAGCGGGATGGTATGAGCAGTTCTTC CASSSGLAGWYEQFF
15 TRBD2 TRBJ2-7 - TRBV7-3 TGTGCCAGCAGCCTAAAAACTAGCGGGAGTAACGAGCAGTACTTC CASSLKTSGSNEQYF
14 - TRBJ1-5 - TRBV7-2 TGTGCCAGCAGCTTACCCGAGGGGGGTCAGCCCCAGCATTTT CASSLPEGGQPQHF
14 - TRBJ1-1 - TRBV28 TGTGCCAGCAGCATATTCGGGCCTCACACTGAAGCTTTCTTT CASSIFGPHTEAFF
15 - TRBJ1-5 few TRBV6-5 TGTGCCAGCAGACATGGGACATTTAGCAATCAGCCCCAGCATTTT CASRHGTFSNQPQHF
13 - TRBJ2-7 - TRBV27 TGTGCCAGCAGTTTTGGAGACGCCTACGAGCAGTACTTC CASSFGDAYEQYF
16 TRBD1 TRBJ1-6 - TRBV7-2 TGTGCCAGCAGCTCTCACAGGGGGCGCATGAATTCACCCCTCCACTTT CASSSHRGRMNSPLHF
13 - TRBJ2-3 - TRBV5-4 TGTGCCAGCAACTCCGTTCAGGACAATACGCAGTATTTT CASNSVQDNTQYF